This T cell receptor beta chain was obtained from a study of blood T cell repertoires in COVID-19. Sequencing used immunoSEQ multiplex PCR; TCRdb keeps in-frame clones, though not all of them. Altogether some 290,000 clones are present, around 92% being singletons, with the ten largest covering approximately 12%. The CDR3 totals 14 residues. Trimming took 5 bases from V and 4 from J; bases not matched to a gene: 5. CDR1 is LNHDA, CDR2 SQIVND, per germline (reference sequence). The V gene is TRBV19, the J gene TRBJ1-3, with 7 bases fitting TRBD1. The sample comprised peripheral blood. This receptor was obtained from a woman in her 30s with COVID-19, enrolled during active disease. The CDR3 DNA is TGTGCCAGTAGTCTCCGGACAGGAGGAAACACCATATATTTT. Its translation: CASSLRTGGNTIYF.